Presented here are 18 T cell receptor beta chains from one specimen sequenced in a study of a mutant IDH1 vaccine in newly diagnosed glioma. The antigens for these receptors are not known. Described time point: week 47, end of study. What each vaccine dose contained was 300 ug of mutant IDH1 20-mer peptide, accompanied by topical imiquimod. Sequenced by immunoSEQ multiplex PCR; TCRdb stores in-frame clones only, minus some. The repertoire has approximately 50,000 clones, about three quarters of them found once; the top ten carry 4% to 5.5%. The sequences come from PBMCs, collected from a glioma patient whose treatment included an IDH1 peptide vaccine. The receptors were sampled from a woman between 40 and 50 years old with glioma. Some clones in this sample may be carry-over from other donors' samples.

Here the CDR3 reads CASSQRQELYGYTF. The CDR3 DNA reads TGTGCCAGCAGCCAAAGACAGGAACTCTATGGCTACACCTTC. The V and J genes are TRBV5-6 and TRBJ1-2; a weak D match, TRBD1 (6 bases). This CDR3 comprises 14 residues. The V end lost 4 bases, the J end lost 4 bases, and 14 bases lay between the germline ends. Germline values: CDR1 SGHDT, CDR2 YYEEEE.

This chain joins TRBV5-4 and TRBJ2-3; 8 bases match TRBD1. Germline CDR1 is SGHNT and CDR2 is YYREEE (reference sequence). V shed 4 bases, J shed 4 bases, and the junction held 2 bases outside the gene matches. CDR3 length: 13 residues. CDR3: CASSEDRADTQYF. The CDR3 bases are TGTGCCAGCAGCGAGGACAGGGCAGATACGCAGTATTTT. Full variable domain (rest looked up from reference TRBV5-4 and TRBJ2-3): ETGVTQSPTHLIKTRGQQVTLRCSSQSGHNTVSWYQQALGQGPQFIFQYYREEENGRGNFPPRFSGLQFPNYSSELNVNALELDDSALYLCASSEDRADTQYFGPGTRLTVL.

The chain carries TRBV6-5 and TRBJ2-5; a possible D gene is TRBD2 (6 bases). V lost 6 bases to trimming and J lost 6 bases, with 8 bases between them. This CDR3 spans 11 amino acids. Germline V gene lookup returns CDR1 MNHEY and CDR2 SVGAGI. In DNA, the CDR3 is TGTGCCAGCAGGGCGGGGAAGACCCAGTACTTC. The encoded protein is CASRAGKTQYF.

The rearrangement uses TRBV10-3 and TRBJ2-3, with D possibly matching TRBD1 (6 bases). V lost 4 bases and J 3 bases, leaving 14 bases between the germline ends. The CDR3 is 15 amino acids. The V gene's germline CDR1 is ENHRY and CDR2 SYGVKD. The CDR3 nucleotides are TGTGCCATCAGTGGCGCAGGGGCAAGGACAGATACGCAGTATTTT. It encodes CAISGAGARTDTQYF.

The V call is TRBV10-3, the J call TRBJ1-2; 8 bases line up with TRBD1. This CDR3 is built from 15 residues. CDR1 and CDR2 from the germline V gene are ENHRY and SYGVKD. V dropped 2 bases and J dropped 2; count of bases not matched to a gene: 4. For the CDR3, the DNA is TGTGCCATCAGTGAGGGGACAGGTCTAAACTATGGCTACACCTTC. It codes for CAISEGTGLNYGYTF.

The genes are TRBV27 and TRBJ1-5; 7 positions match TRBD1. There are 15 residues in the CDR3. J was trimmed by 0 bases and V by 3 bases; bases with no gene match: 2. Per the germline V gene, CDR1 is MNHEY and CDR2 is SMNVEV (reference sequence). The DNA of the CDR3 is TGTGCCAGCAGTTTTAGGGACAGTAGCAATCAGCCCCAGCATTTT. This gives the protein CASSFRDSSNQPQHF.

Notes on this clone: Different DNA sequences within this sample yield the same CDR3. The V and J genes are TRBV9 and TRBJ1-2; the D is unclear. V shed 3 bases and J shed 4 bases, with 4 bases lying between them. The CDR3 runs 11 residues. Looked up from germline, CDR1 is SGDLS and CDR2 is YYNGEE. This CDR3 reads CASSGGYGYTF. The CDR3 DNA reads TGTGCCAGCAGCGGGGGCTATGGCTACACCTTC.

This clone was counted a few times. The CDR3 spells CASRDGSAYEQYF. The CDR3 coding sequence is TGTGCCTCAAGGGACGGATCGGCCTACGAGCAGTACTTC. The V gene is TRBV30, the J gene TRBJ2-7, with D perhaps matching TRBD1 or TRBD2 (5 bases each). Germline CDR1 reads GTSNPN; CDR2 reads SVGIG (reference sequence). The CDR3 length is 13 residues. Trimming removed 7 bases from V and 2 bases from J, with 15 bases in between.

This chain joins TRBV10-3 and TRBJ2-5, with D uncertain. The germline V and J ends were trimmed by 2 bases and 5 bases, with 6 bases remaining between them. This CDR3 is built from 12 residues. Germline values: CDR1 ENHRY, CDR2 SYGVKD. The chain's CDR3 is CAISEDGETQYF. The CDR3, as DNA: TGTGCCATCAGTGAGGACGGTGAGACCCAGTACTTC.

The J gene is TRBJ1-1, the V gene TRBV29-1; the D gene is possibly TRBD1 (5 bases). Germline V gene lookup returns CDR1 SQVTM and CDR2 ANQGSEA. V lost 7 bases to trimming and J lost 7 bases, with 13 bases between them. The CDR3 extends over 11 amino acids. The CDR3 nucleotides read TGCAGCGGAGGGGAGTTCTTTGAAGCTTTCTTT. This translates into CSGGEFFEAFF.

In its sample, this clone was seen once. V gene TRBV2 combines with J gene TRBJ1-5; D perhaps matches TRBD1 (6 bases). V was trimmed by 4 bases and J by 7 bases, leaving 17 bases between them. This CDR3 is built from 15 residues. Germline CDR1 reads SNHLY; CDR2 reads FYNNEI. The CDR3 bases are TGTGCCAGCAGTGGGATGGGGGGGGCAGGGCAGCCCCAGCATTTT. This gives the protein CASSGMGGAGQPQHF.

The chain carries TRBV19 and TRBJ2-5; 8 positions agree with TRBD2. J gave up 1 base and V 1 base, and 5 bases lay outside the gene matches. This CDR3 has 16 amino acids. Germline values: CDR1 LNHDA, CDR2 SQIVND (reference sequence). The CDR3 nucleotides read TGTGCCAGTAGTATAGGGACGGGGGGGCCCCAAGAGACCCAGTACTTC. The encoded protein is CASSIGTGGPQETQYF.

The CDR3, as DNA: TGCGCCAGCAGCTCCCGAGCGGGAGACATTAGGGCCAACGTCCTGACTTTC. It encodes CASSSRAGDIRANVLTF. The chain links TRBV5-1 to TRBJ2-6, with 8 bases aligning to TRBD2. This CDR3 contains 17 residues. Trimming took 3 bases from V and 5 from J; bases not matched to a gene: 10. Germline-derived CDR1 and CDR2 are SGHRS and YFSETQ.

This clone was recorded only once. The CDR3 DNA reads TGCGCCAGCAGCTTACAGGGTTCTATGGGCAATGAGCAGTTCTTC. It translates to CASSLQGSMGNEQFF. The chain recombines TRBV5-1 with TRBJ2-7, with a possible D match to TRBD1 (6 bases). The J call may not be correct, given that the DNA end is closer to TRBJ2-1. The CDR3 is 15 amino acids. CDR1 SGHRS and CDR2 YFSETQ come from the germline V gene.

The CDR3 sequence: CASSDSAGTQYF. The CDR3 DNA reads TGTGCCAGCAGTGACAGTGCGGGGACCCAGTACTTC. V usage is TRBV6-1 and J usage is TRBJ2-5; possible D gene TRBD2, 5 bases. This CDR3 region has 12 residues. With 3 bases removed from V and 7 bases from J, the gap between germline ends came to 9 bases. Germline CDR1 is MNHNS and CDR2 is SASEGT.

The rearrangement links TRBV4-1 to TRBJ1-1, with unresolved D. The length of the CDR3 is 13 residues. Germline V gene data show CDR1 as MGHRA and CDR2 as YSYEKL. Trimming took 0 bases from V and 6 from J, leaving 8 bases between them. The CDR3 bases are TGCGCCAGCAGCCAAGATAAGTCGGCTGAAGCTTTCTTT. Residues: CASSQDKSAEAFF.

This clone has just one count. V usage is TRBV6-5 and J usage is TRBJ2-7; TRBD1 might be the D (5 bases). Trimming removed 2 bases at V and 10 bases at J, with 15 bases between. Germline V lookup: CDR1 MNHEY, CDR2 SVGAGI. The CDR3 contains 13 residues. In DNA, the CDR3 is TGTGCCAGCAGTTACCGCCCCGACAGATTACAGTACTTC. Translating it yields CASSYRPDRLQYF.

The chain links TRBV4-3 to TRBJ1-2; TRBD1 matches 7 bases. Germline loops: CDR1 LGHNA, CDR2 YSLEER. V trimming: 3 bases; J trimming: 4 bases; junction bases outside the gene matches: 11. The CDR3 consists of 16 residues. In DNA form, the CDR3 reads TGCGCCAGCAGCCAGGTTGGACAGGACCTAGGCTATGGCTACACCTTC. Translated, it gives CASSQVGQDLGYGYTF.